The 25 T cell receptor beta chains in this list originate from one sample, sequenced in a study of chemoradiotherapy in HPV16-positive cancers. The data were produced by immunoSEQ multiplex PCR, yet TCRdb's version contains in-frame clones alone and is incomplete. The sample includes thousands of clones, around 87% of them seen just once. Sequences were derived from tumor tissue, sampled from a patient who underwent chemoradiotherapy. The receptors come from a human donor with HPV-associated anogenital cancer.

The chain joins TRBV7-9 to TRBJ2-7; 13 nucleotides line up with TRBD2. The CDR3 consists of 14 residues. CDR1 is SEHNR, CDR2 FQNEAQ, per germline (reference sequence). Trimming cost V 5 bases and J 6 bases; bases outside gene matches: 4. The CDR3: CASSPGLAGVEQYF. The DNA of the CDR3 is TGTGCCAGCAGCCCCGGACTAGCGGGAGTCGAGCAGTACTTC. Based on the CDR3 plus reference TRBV7-9 and TRBJ2-7, the full variable domain is DTGVSQNPRHKITKRGQNVTFRCDPISEHNRLYWYRQTLGQGPEFLTYFQNEAQLEKSRLLSDRFSAERPKGSFSTLEIQRTEQGDSAMYLCASSPGLAGVEQYFGPGTRLTVT.

This chain joins TRBV5-6 and TRBJ1-2, with a possible D match to TRBD1 (6 bases). V lost 2 bases to trimming and J lost 8 bases, with 10 bases between them. The CDR3 loop spans 12 amino acids. CDR1 is SGHDT and CDR2 is YYEEEE in the germline V gene. DNA for the CDR3: TGTGCCAGCAGCTTAACCAGGGGCGGCTACACCTTC. Translation: CASSLTRGGYTF.

V is TRBV29-1 and J is TRBJ2-1, with D perhaps TRBD1 or TRBD2 (6 bases each). Germline assignment: CDR1 SQVTM and CDR2 ANQGSEA. The V gene lost 0 bases and the J gene lost 10 bases, with 13 bases spanning the gap. This CDR3 region has 13 residues. CDR3 nucleotides: TGCAGCGTTGAAGATACGGGGGCACCCGAGCAGTTCTTC. Its protein is CSVEDTGAPEQFF.

This sequence joins TRBV4-1 and TRBJ2-5; 14 bases match TRBD2. The CDR3 totals 18 residues. Per the germline V gene, CDR1 is MGHRA and CDR2 is YSYEKL. The V and J ends lost 4 bases and 1 base, in that order; junction bases with no gene match: 8. This chain's CDR3 is CASSPLGLAGGSQETQYF. The CDR3 nucleotides read TGCGCCAGCAGCCCCCTCGGACTAGCGGGGGGTTCCCAAGAGACCCAGTACTTC.

This clone was counted once. CDR3 amino acids: CASSFSGESSYEQYF. For the CDR3, the DNA is TGTGCCAGTAGTTTCTCAGGGGAATCGTCCTACGAGCAGTACTTC. V gene TRBV19 combines with J gene TRBJ2-7; D is perhaps TRBD1 (6 bases). The CDR3 runs 15 residues. Per the germline V gene, CDR1 is LNHDA and CDR2 is SQIVND (reference sequence). V was shortened by 5 bases and J by 1 base, with 15 bases between the two germline ends.

The DNA for the CDR3 is TGCGCCAGCAGCTGGGATAGCGAGGTCACAGATACGCAGTATTTT. This translates into CASSWDSEVTDTQYF. V usage is TRBV5-1 and J usage is TRBJ2-3, with D perhaps TRBD2 (5 bases). V lost 3 bases to trimming and J lost 2 bases, with 13 bases between them. The CDR3 contains 15 residues. Germline CDR1 SGHRS, CDR2 YFSETQ.

The chain has TRBV29-1 and TRBJ2-7, with 7 bases lining up with TRBD2. Germline V gene data show CDR1 as SQVTM and CDR2 as ANQGSEA. CDR3 size: 12 residues. V lost 1 base and J lost 5; bases outside the gene matches: 2. This CDR3 is CSVEGGGDEQYF. The CDR3 bases are TGCAGCGTTGAAGGGGGGGGTGACGAGCAGTACTTC.

The rearrangement uses TRBV7-6 and TRBJ1-2; TRBD1 agrees at 9 bases. J lost 1 base, V lost 5 bases, and 11 bases had no gene match. CDR1 and CDR2 from the germline V gene are SGHVS and FNYEAQ. The CDR3 spans 17 residues. CDR3: CASSNRPGQGFNYGYTF. CDR3 coding DNA: TGTGCCAGCAGCAACCGACCGGGACAGGGTTTTAACTATGGCTACACCTTC.

The J gene is TRBJ2-4, the V gene TRBV28, with 15 bases aligning to TRBD2. V shed 8 bases and J 1 base; nucleotides not matched to a gene: 3. The CDR3 runs to 16 residues. Germline V gives CDR1 MDHEN, CDR2 SYDVKM. The CDR3: CASGLAGGPAKNIQYF. CDR3 coding DNA: TGTGCCAGCGGACTAGCGGGAGGGCCTGCCAAAAACATTCAGTACTTC.

In this sample, this clone turned up once. This chain joins TRBV4-2 and TRBJ2-6; tentatively, D is TRBD2 (5 bases). Germline-derived CDR1 and CDR2 are LGHNA and YNFKEQ. V dropped 5 bases and J dropped 0 bases, with 17 bases sitting between them. The CDR3 sequence is 18 residues long. As DNA, the CDR3 is TGTGCCAGCAGCTCAGTTGTTGGCGGAGGCTCTGGGGCCAACGTCCTGACTTTC. Translated, it gives CASSSVVGGGSGANVLTF.

This clone has only one observation. The genes are TRBV2 and TRBJ2-7; D perhaps matches TRBD1 (6 bases). The V gene lost 0 bases and the J gene lost 6 bases, with 9 bases spanning the gap. CDR3 length: 13 amino acids. Germline V gene data show CDR1 as SNHLY and CDR2 as FYNNEI. The CDR3 sequence is CASSEARGGEQYF. The CDR3 DNA follows: TGTGCCAGCAGTGAAGCGCGAGGGGGCGAGCAGTACTTC.

This clone came up once. CDR3 bases: TGTGCCAGCAGCTTAGTGGGGGCAGTCACAGATACGCAGTATTTT. This gives the protein CASSLVGAVTDTQYF. The chain couples TRBV5-6 to TRBJ2-3; maybe TRBD1 (6 bases). Per germline, CDR1 SGHDT and CDR2 YYEEEE. Trimming left V 2 bases short and J 2 bases short, with 12 bases between. There are 15 residues in the CDR3.

This clone has a handful of counts. This chain links TRBV15 with TRBJ2-7; D may match TRBD1 or TRBD2 (5 bases each). The CDR3 totals 13 residues. Looked up from germline, CDR1 is LNHNV and CDR2 is YYDKDF (reference sequence). V lost 4 bases and J lost 7, with 14 bases in between. Here the CDR3 reads CATSTRGAGEQYF. CDR3 bases: TGTGCCACCAGCACCCGGGGCGCCGGAGAGCAGTACTTC.

V and J are TRBV9 and TRBJ2-7; 10 positions agree with TRBD1. V lost 3 bases to trimming and J lost 5 bases; unmatched junction nucleotides: 11. The germline gives CDR1 SGDLS, CDR2 YYNGEE. The CDR3 has 16 residues. The DNA for the CDR3 is TGTGCCAGCAGCGCCTACTCCGGGACAGGGGCCCACGAGCAGTACTTC. This encodes CASSAYSGTGAHEQYF.

This chain connects TRBV5-1 to TRBJ2-7, with D maybe TRBD1 (5 bases). The CDR3 spans 13 residues. Germline lookup yields CDR1 SGHRS and CDR2 YFSETQ. Trimming left V 2 bases short and J 3 bases short, with 9 bases between. The CDR3 reads CASSFQGNYEQYF. The DNA for the CDR3 is TGCGCCAGCAGCTTCCAGGGCAACTACGAGCAGTACTTC.

The chain is built from TRBV21-1 and TRBJ1-1; the table calls TRBD1, which could not be checked here. TRBV21-1 is a listed pseudogene. There are 15 residues in the CDR3. The CDR3 nucleotides read TGTGCCAGCAGCAAATTCCTCGGACAGGACGCTGAAGCTTTCTTT. Protein product: CASSKFLGQDAEAFF.

J is TRBJ2-3 and V is TRBV4-1; D might be TRBD2 (5 bases). Germline V gene lookup returns CDR1 MGHRA and CDR2 YSYEKL. V shed 4 bases and J shed 2 bases, with 19 bases lying between them. The CDR3 spans 17 residues. For the CDR3, the DNA is TGCGCCAGCAGCCCAGCCGAGGGAGCCACTTTCACAGATACGCAGTATTTT. Protein: CASSPAEGATFTDTQYF.

The V call is TRBV7-2, the J call TRBJ2-5; 11 bases line up with TRBD2. The germline CDR1 and CDR2 sequences are SGHTA and FQGNSA. The CDR3 has 16 amino acids. Germline trimming cut 1 base from V and 2 bases from J; bases unmatched to any gene: 3. The CDR3 nucleotides are TGTGCCAGCAGCTTAGGAGGGACTAGCGGACAAGAGACCCAGTACTTC. This translates into CASSLGGTSGQETQYF.

This clone has more than one count but fewer than ten. The chain has TRBV2 and TRBJ2-3; 7 bases map to TRBD1. The CDR3 covers 15 residues. Germline CDR1 reads SNHLY; CDR2 reads FYNNEI. After removal of 3 bases from V and 0 bases from J, the junction contained 3 bases not matched to a gene. The CDR3 nucleotides read TGTGCCAGCAGTGAGGGGACAGCTAGCACAGATACGCAGTATTTT. Protein product: CASSEGTASTDTQYF.

The chain has TRBV5-1 and TRBJ2-3; 7 bases map to TRBD2. CDR1 SGHRS and CDR2 YFSETQ come from the germline V gene. The CDR3 runs to 16 residues. V gave up 0 bases and J gave up 2 bases; unmatched junction bases: 6. The CDR3 bases are TGCGCCAGCAGCTTGGATGCAGCGGGGATCACAGATACGCAGTATTTT. Protein sequence: CASSLDAAGITDTQYF.

This chain links TRBV2 with TRBJ2-5; D might be TRBD1 (5 bases). Germline V CDR1 and CDR2: SNHLY, FYNNEI. Trimming cost V 2 bases and J 2 bases, with 9 bases left between them. The CDR3 loop spans 14 amino acids. CDR3 protein: CASSERGSQETQYF. CDR3 in DNA: TGTGCCAGCAGTGAAAGGGGCTCACAAGAGACCCAGTACTTC. Looking up the rest from reference TRBV2 and TRBJ2-5 gives the full variable domain: EPEVTQTPSHQVTQMGQEVILRCVPISNHLYFYWYRQILGQKVEFLVSFYNNEISEKSEIFDDQFSVERPDGSNFTLKIRSTKLEDSAMYFCASSERGSQETQYFGPGTRLLVL.

The chain has TRBV6-5 and TRBJ2-1; D possibly matches TRBD1 or TRBD2 (5 bases each). CDR3 size: 15 residues. Trimming removed 2 bases from V and 2 bases from J, with 10 bases in between. Per the germline V gene, CDR1 is MNHEY and CDR2 is SVGAGI. The CDR3 sequence is CASSYSLGPYNEQFF. The CDR3 DNA reads as TGTGCCAGCAGTTACAGTTTGGGACCCTACAATGAGCAGTTCTTC.

This clone was observed once. This chain uses TRBV7-2 with TRBJ2-3; 7 bases line up with TRBD2. Germline V gene sequence: CDR1 SGHTA, CDR2 FQGNSA. Trimming took 5 bases from V and 1 from J; bases not matched to a gene: 6. The CDR3 loop spans 15 amino acids. CDR3 loop: CASSTQRGGTDTQYF. CDR3 sequence (DNA): TGTGCCAGCAGCACGCAGCGGGGTGGCACAGATACGCAGTATTTT.

The rearrangement uses TRBV27 and TRBJ2-1, with 9 bases aligning to TRBD2. Germline CDR1 is MNHEY and CDR2 is SMNVEV (reference sequence). V was pared by 2 bases and J by 7 bases, with 6 bases of the junction left unmatched. This CDR3 contains 15 residues. The CDR3 DNA sequence: TGTGCCAGCAGTTTAGGCGGGGGGGCCATTAATGAGCAGTTCTTC. This codes for CASSLGGGAINEQFF.

The rearrangement uses TRBV25-1 and TRBJ1-1, with D perhaps TRBD1 (6 bases). The germline CDR1 and CDR2 sequences are MGHDK and SYGVNS. This CDR3 spans 13 amino acids. The V gene lost 11 bases and the J gene lost 4 bases, with 17 bases spanning the gap. The CDR3 nucleotides are TGTGCCTCTAATGCCCAGGGGAGCACTGAAGCTTTCTTT. It encodes CASNAQGSTEAFF.